A selection of T cell receptor beta chains follows, all from one sample in a study of T cell responses to AZD1222 COVID-19 vaccine. Produced via immunoSEQ multiplex PCR; TCRdb's table is partial and in-frame only. The table lists 54,000 or so clones, around nine tenths of them singletons. Sequencing was performed on peripheral blood, taken on day 0 of AZD1222 vaccination. The receptors originated from an adult in good health. Each CDR3 is given with its conserved first and last residue. Each record gives: J gene, D gene, V gene, clone size, CDR3 DNA, CDR3 protein. D genes are given only for firm matches. A clone size is listed for some rows: how often the clone was seen (once, few, many), or a class if it is expanded.

>TRBJ2-7|NA|TRBV2|once
TGTGCCAGCAGTGAGGCTTACGAGCAGTACTTC
CASSEAYEQYF
>TRBJ1-1|NA|TRBV7-9|NA
TGTGCCAGCAGCTTAGTTGGGGGCAAGGGAAACACTGAAGCTTTCTTT
CASSLVGGKGNTEAFF
>TRBJ2-3|NA|TRBV24-1|NA
TGTGCCACCCGGGGCGGTGGCACAGATACGCAGTATTTT
CATRGGGTDTQYF
>TRBJ1-6|NA|TRBV6-5|NA
TGTGCCAGCAGTTCTGCCACGGGCCTTAATTCACCCCTCCACTTT
CASSSATGLNSPLHF
>TRBJ2-2|NA|TRBV18|NA
TGTGCCAGCTCACCACCTGTTGCCCGAGACCCGATCGCGAACACCGGGGAGCTGTTTTTT
CASSPPVARDPIANTGELFF
>TRBJ2-3|NA|TRBV6-5|NA
TGTGCCAGCAGCCCGTTCGGACAGTCCACAGATACGCAGTATTTT
CASSPFGQSTDTQYF
>TRBJ2-5|NA|TRBV27|NA
TGTGCCAGCAGTTTATCGGGCGGGGAAGAGACCCAGTACTTC
CASSLSGGEETQYF
>TRBJ1-2|NA|TRBV18|few
TGTGCCAGCTCACAGAACGCTGGGACCGACTATGGCTACACCTTC
CASSQNAGTDYGYTF
>TRBJ2-7|TRBD2|TRBV9|NA
TGTGCCAGCAGCCCTAGCGGGGGGCACTACGAGCAGTACTTC
CASSPSGGHYEQYF
>TRBJ1-1|NA|TRBV27|NA
TGTGCCAGCACTCCAAAGCTAAGGACGACTGAAGCTTTCTTT
CASTPKLRTTEAFF
>TRBJ2-7|TRBD1|TRBV5-1|NA
TGCGCCAGCAGCCGGGACAGCTACGAGCAGTACTTC
CASSRDSYEQYF
>TRBJ2-7|NA|TRBV30|NA
TGTGCCTGGGGGCAGGGCTTTCTGGGGGAGCAGTACTTC
CAWGQGFLGEQYF
>TRBJ1-2|NA|TRBV6-2/TRBV6-3|NA
TGTGCCAGCACCCCGGATGGACAGCCCTATGGCTACACCTTC
CASTPDGQPYGYTF
>TRBJ1-1|NA|TRBV7-9|medium-sized
TGTGCCAGCAGCCCGAGAGGAACTGAAGCTTTCTTT
CASSPRGTEAFF
>TRBJ1-1|TRBD1|TRBV7-9|few
TGTGCCAGCAGCACGGGACAGGGTAACACTGAAGCTTTCTTT
CASSTGQGNTEAFF
>TRBJ2-2|NA|TRBV4-3|NA
TGCGCCAGCAGCCAAGAATGGGGTCACGGGGAGCTGTTTTTT
CASSQEWGHGELFF
>TRBJ1-3|NA|TRBV2|NA
TGTGCCAGCATGGCCGGCAGGGTGGGAAACACCATATATTTT
CASMAGRVGNTIYF
>TRBJ2-1|NA|TRBV2|NA
TGTGCCAGCAGTGAATTATCTTGGGCCTATGAGCAGTTCTTC
CASSELSWAYEQFF
>TRBJ1-2|NA|TRBV12-3/TRBV12-4|NA
TGTGCCAGCAGTCCAGGGGAATATGGCTACACCTTC
CASSPGEYGYTF
>TRBJ1-1|NA|TRBV19|NA
TGTGCCAGTAGTATCTTGTCAGGGGCGGAGAACACTGAAGCTTTCTTT
CASSILSGAENTEAFF
>TRBJ2-3|TRBD1|TRBV7-2|NA
TGTGCCAGCAGCTCGACAGGGGGCTCAGATACGCAGTATTTT
CASSSTGGSDTQYF
>TRBJ1-4|NA|TRBV7-2|NA
TGTGCCAGCAGCTTATCGGGGGCGGGGAGTCAAAAACTGTTTTTT
CASSLSGAGSQKLFF
>TRBJ1-5|NA|TRBV28|NA
TGTGCCAGCCGCTGGGGGACTGGCAATCAGCCCCAGCATTTT
CASRWGTGNQPQHF
>TRBJ1-2|NA|TRBV6-1|NA
TGTGCCAGCAGTGAAAATCTCCTAGGGGGCTACACCTTC
CASSENLLGGYTF
>TRBJ2-7|NA|TRBV9|NA
TGTGCCAGCAGCGTAGGGACAAACTCCTACGAGCAGTACTTC
CASSVGTNSYEQYF
>TRBJ2-7|TRBD2|TRBV10-2|NA
TGCGCCAGCAAGGGACTAGCGGGGGGCTACGAGCAGTACTTC
CASKGLAGGYEQYF
>TRBJ2-1|NA|TRBV10-1|once
TGCGCCAGCAGTGAGGCAGGGGGGGGGCCGGTTGAGCAGTTCTTC
CASSEAGGGPVEQFF
>TRBJ2-7|TRBD2|TRBV7-2|NA
TGTGCCAGCACCAGGACTAGCTCAAGGGAGCAGTACTTC
CASTRTSSREQYF
>TRBJ2-2|TRBD2|TRBV4-2|NA
TGTGCCAGCAGCCAAGAGGCCCAGCGGGGTAACACCGGGGAGCTGTTTTTT
CASSQEAQRGNTGELFF